This T cell receptor (beta chain) was captured in a study of shared clonotypes between healthy human individuals. Findings and caveats of the study: Shared across four donors were around 5% of the naive CD4 clonotypes. With few donors, the genetic and exposure-history diversity represented was limited. Sorted-subset sequencing was shown by rarefaction to be incomplete despite large depth. The authors sampled blood alone, and tissue repertoires likely differ.

CD8 cells classed as naive were CD45RO-negative and positively selected for CCR7, excluding terminally differentiated effector memory CD45RA+ cells. Germline values: CDR1 GTSNPN, CDR2 SVGIG (reference sequence). The CDR3 covers 14 residues. Germline trimming cut 3 bases from V and 2 bases from J; bases unmatched to any gene: 7. Profiled with immunoSEQ multiplex PCR; TCRdb holds only in-frame clones, not every one. The data contain about 2.1 million clones, just under 95% of them singletons. In regard to this clone: The antigen is unknown.

This chain links TRBV30 with TRBJ2-7, with 7 bases lining up with TRBD1. The receptor comes from a man between 18 and 35 years old in good health. Some clones in this sample may be carry-over from other donors' samples. Sequencing was done on a sample of naive CD8+ T cells from PBMCs. The CDR3 here is CAWSIRGQTYEQYF. The CDR3 DNA follows: TGTGCCTGGAGCATACGGGGACAGACCTACGAGCAGTACTTC.